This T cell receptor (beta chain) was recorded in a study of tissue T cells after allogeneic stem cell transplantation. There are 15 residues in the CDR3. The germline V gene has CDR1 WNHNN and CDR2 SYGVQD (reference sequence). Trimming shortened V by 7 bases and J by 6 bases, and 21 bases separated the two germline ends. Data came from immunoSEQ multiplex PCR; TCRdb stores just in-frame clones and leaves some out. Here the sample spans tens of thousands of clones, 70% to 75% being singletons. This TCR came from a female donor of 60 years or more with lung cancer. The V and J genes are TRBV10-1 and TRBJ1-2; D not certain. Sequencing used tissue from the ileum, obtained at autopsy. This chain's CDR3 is CASIIGEGRPHGYTF. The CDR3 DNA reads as TGCGCCAGCATAATAGGAGAGGGCAGGCCCCATGGCTACACCTTC.